This entry is about one TCR beta chain. This specimen belongs to a study of T cell repertoires in cytomegalovirus infection. About the study: Both a matching HLA type and CMV infection were indicated by public TCR beta signatures.

Germline assignment: CDR1 KGHDR and CDR2 SFDVKD. This CDR3 is 14 amino acids long. Trimming removed 6 bases from V and 5 bases from J, with 13 bases in between. TCRdb called the reads again in MiXCR, with one record for every CDR3 protein. The sample records 310,000 or so distinct CDR3 sequences, roughly 25% being singletons. The V call is TRBV24-1, the J call TRBJ2-1, with D possibly called TRBD1 or TRBD2 (5 bases each). Sequenced material: PBMCs. The clonotype was recovered from a human donor in good health (CMV status not recorded). Some clones in this sample may be carry-over from other donors' samples. The CDR3 loop is CATSLGGSDNEQFF. In DNA form, the CDR3 reads TGTGCCACCAGTCTTGGGGGATCAGACAATGAGCAGTTCTTC.